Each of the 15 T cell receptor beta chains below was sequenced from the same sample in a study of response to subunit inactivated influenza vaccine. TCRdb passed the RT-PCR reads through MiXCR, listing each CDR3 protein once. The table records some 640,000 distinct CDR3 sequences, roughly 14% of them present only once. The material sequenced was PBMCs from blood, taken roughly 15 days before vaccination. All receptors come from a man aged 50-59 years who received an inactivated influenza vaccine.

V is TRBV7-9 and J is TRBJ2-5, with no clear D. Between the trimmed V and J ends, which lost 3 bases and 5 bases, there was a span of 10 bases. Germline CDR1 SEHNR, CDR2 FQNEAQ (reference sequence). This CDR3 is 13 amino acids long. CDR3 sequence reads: CASSFGPAETQYF. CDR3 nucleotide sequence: TGTGCCAGCAGCTTCGGTCCCGCTGAGACCCAGTACTTC.

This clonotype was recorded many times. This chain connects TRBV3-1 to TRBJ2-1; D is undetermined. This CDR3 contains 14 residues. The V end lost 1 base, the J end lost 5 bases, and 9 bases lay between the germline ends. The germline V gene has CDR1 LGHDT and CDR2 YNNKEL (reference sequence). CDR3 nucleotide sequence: TGTGCCAGCAGCCAAGTTCCTAGTAACAATGAGCAGTTCTTC. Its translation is CASSQVPSNNEQFF.

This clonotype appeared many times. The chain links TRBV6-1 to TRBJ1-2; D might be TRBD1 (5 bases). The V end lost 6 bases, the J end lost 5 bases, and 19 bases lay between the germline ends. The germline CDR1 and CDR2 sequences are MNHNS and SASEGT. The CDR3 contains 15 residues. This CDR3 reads CASSLGLEGLYGYTF. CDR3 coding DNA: TGTGCCAGCAGCCTAGGACTAGAGGGGTTATATGGCTACACCTTC.

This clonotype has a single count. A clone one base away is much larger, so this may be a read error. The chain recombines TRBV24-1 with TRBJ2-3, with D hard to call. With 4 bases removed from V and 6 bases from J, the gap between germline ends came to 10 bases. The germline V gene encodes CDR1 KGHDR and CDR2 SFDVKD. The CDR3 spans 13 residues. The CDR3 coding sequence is TGTGCCACCAGTGACCTGGGATGGGATACGCAGTATTTT. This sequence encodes CATSDLGWDTQYF.

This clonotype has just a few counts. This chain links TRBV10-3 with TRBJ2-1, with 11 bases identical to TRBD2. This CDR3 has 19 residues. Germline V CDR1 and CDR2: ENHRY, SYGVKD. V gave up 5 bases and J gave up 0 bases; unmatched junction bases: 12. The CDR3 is CAISSGLAAQRSSYNEQFF. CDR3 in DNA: TGTGCCATCAGTTCGGGACTAGCGGCTCAAAGGAGCTCCTACAATGAGCAGTTCTTC.

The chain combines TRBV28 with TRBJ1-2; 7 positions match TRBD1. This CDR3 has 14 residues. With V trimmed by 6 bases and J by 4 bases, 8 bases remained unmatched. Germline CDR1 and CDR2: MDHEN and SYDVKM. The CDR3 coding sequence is TGTGCCAGCAGACGACAGGGAGTGGTCTATGGCTACACCTTC. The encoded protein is CASRRQGVVYGYTF.

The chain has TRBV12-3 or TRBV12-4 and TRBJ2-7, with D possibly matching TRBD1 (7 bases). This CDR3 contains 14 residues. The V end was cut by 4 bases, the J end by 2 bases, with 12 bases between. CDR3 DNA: TGTGCCAGCAGTTCGACCAGGGGGGCCTACGAGCAGTACTTC. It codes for CASSSTRGAYEQYF.

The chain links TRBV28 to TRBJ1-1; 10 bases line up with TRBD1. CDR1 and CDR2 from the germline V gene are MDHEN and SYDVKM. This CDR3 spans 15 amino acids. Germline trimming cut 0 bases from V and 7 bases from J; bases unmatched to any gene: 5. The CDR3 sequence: CASSLWDRGESEAFF. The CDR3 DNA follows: TGTGCCAGCAGTTTATGGGACAGGGGGGAGAGTGAAGCTTTCTTT.

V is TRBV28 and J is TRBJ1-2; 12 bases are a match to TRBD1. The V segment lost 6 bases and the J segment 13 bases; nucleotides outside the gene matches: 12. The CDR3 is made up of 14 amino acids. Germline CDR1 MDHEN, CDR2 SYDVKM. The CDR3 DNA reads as TGTGCCAGCAGCATGTATGGGACAGGGGGCTTTGGCACCTTC. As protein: CASSMYGTGGFGTF.

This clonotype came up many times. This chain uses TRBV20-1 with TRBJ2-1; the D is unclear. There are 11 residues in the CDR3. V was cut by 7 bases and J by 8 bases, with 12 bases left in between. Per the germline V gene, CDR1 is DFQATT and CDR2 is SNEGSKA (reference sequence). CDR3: CSEKKGDEQFF. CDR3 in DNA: TGCAGTGAGAAGAAGGGCGATGAGCAGTTCTTC.

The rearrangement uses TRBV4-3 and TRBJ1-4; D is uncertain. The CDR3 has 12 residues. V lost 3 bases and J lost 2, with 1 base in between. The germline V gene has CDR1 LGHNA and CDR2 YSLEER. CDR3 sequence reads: CASSQTNEKLFF. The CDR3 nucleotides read TGCGCCAGCAGCCAGACTAATGAAAAACTGTTTTTT.

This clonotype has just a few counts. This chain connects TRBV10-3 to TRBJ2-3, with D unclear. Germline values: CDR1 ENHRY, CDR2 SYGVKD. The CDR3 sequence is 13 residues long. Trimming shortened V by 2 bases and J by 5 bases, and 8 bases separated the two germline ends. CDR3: CAISEGPLDTQYF. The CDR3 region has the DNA TGTGCCATCAGTGAGGGACCCTTAGATACGCAGTATTTT.

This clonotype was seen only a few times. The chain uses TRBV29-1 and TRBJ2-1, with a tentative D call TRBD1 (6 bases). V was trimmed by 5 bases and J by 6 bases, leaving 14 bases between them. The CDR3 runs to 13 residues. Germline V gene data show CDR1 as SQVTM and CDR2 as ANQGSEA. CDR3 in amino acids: CSVKQGRVNEQFF. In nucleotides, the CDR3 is TGCAGCGTTAAACAGGGTAGGGTCAATGAGCAGTTCTTC.

Written as DNA, the CDR3 is TGCGCCAGCAGCATTAGCGGGGGATCCACAGATACGCAGTATTTT. It specifies CASSISGGSTDTQYF. This chain uses TRBV5-1 with TRBJ2-3, with 9 nucleotides matching TRBD2. CDR1 is SGHRS, CDR2 YFSETQ, per germline. J was trimmed by 2 bases and V by 4 bases; bases with no gene match: 5. CDR3 size: 15 residues.

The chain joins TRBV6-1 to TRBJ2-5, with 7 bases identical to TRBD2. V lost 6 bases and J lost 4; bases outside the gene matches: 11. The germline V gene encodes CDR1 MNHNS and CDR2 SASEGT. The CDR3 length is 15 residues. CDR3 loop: CASSRGLVTLETQYF. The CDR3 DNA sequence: TGTGCCAGCAGCCGCGGACTAGTAACCTTAGAGACCCAGTACTTC.